The 23 T cell receptor beta chains in this list originate from one sample, sequenced in a study of stem cell transplantation in POMP-related autoinflammatory disease. Libraries were prepared by immunoSEQ multiplex PCR; TCRdb keeps only in-frame clonotypes and omits some of them. The sample has some 30,000 clones; approximately 86% are singletons. The sequencing here drew on CD4+ T cells from PBMCs, taken before stem cell transplantation. These TCRs come from a human donor with POMP-related autoinflammation and immune dysregulation (PRAID).

The gene calls are TRBV5-4 and TRBJ2-7; TRBD2 is a possible D gene (5 bases). CDR3 length equals 14 residues. The V end was cut by 3 bases, the J end by 4 bases, with 14 bases between. Germline V lookup: CDR1 SGHNT, CDR2 YYREEE (reference sequence). CDR3 in DNA: TGTGCCAGCAGCTCCCGAGAGGGAAAATACGAGCAGTACTTC. Encoded protein: CASSSREGKYEQYF.

This chain connects TRBV4-1 to TRBJ2-1; D uncertain. Looked up from germline, CDR1 is MGHRA and CDR2 is YSYEKL. Trimming left V 3 bases short and J 5 bases short, with 5 bases between. CDR3 length equals 12 residues. The CDR3 loop is CASSQRDNEQFF. The CDR3 bases are TGCGCCAGCAGCCAGCGAGACAATGAGCAGTTCTTC.

The J gene is TRBJ2-3, the V gene TRBV29-1, with 7 bases aligning to TRBD1. With V trimmed by 5 bases and J by 3 bases, 5 bases remained unmatched. Germline V gene lookup returns CDR1 SQVTM and CDR2 ANQGSEA. The CDR3 runs 13 residues. The CDR3 protein is CSVSGGETDTQYF. The CDR3 DNA reads as TGCAGCGTTTCAGGGGGAGAGACAGATACGCAGTATTTT.

V and J are TRBV19 and TRBJ2-4; 13 bases fit TRBD2. The CDR3 has 15 residues. Germline V lookup: CDR1 LNHDA, CDR2 SQIVND (reference sequence). V gave up 6 bases and J gave up 5 bases; unmatched junction bases: 4. The CDR3 spells CASRLAGGRQNIQYF. DNA for the CDR3: TGTGCCAGTAGACTAGCGGGGGGGCGTCAAAACATTCAGTACTTC.

This clone was seen once. V usage is TRBV5-4 and J usage is TRBJ2-7; 9 nucleotides line up with TRBD2. This CDR3 region has 15 residues. CDR1 and CDR2 (germline): SGHNT, YYREEE (reference sequence). Trimming cost V 4 bases and J 3 bases; bases outside gene matches: 8. Here the CDR3 DNA reads TGTGCCAGCAGCGCCACAGCGGGAGGTTACTACGAGCAGTACTTC. Translating it yields CASSATAGGYYEQYF.

CDR3 amino acids: CASSPLGGNDQPQHF. The CDR3 region has the DNA TGTGCCAGCAGCCCCCTCGGAGGGAACGATCAGCCCCAGCATTTT. This chain uses TRBV6-6 with TRBJ1-5; D gene unclear. Looked up from germline, CDR1 is MNHNY and CDR2 is SVGAGI (reference sequence). V lost 6 bases and J 5 bases, leaving 17 bases between the germline ends. The CDR3 sequence is 15 residues long.

V is TRBV27 and J is TRBJ2-3, with TRBD1 identical over 8 bases. V was pared by 0 bases and J by 4 bases, with 0 bases of the junction left unmatched. The CDR3 loop spans 14 amino acids. Germline assignment: CDR1 MNHEY and CDR2 SMNVEV (reference sequence). CDR3 nucleotide sequence: TGTGCCAGCAGTTTATCGGACAGGGCAGATACGCAGTATTTT. Protein product: CASSLSDRADTQYF.

The V call is TRBV29-1, the J call TRBJ2-5, with 8 bases aligning to TRBD2. Germline V gene sequence: CDR1 SQVTM, CDR2 ANQGSEA. CDR3 length: 12 residues. With 3 bases clipped from V and 4 bases from J, the junction kept 1 base outside the gene matches. The CDR3 is CSVDGRGETQYF. DNA for the CDR3: TGCAGCGTTGACGGGAGGGGAGAGACCCAGTACTTC.

This chain links TRBV6-5 with TRBJ2-1; the match to TRBD2 covers 11 bases. The V gene's germline CDR1 is MNHEY and CDR2 SVGAGI. The CDR3 contains 15 residues. Trimming at V came to 5 bases and at J to 7 bases, leaving 7 bases not matched to a gene. DNA of the CDR3: TGTGCCAGCAGTCCGACTAGCGGGACAAGGAATGAGCAGTTCTTC. It translates to CASSPTSGTRNEQFF.

This clone has only one observation. V and J are TRBV5-1 and TRBJ1-1; no definite D call. The CDR3 spans 13 residues. V lost 5 bases and J lost 1, with 9 bases in between. CDR1 SGHRS and CDR2 YFSETQ come from the germline V gene. The chain's CDR3 is CASSKEPNTEAFF. The CDR3 region has the DNA TGCGCCAGCAGTAAGGAGCCGAACACTGAAGCTTTCTTT.

The V and J genes are TRBV5-6 and TRBJ2-7; D call uncertain. The length of the CDR3 is 15 residues. From germline, CDR1 is SGHDT and CDR2 YYEEEE. The germline V and J ends were trimmed by 1 base and 1 base, with 12 bases remaining between them. The CDR3 nucleotides are TGTGCCAGCAGCTTGTTGTTCGGCGGATCCTACGAGCAGTACTTC. Amino acid sequence: CASSLLFGGSYEQYF.

The chain combines TRBV27 with TRBJ2-5; 8 bases map to TRBD1. The better agreement between TRBJ2-7 and the DNA end casts doubt on the J call. The CDR3 sequence is 14 residues long. Germline assignment: CDR1 MNHEY and CDR2 SMNVEV (reference sequence). CDR3 bases: TGTGCCAGCCGCCCGGACAGGGAACACTACGAGCAGTACTTC. Encoded protein: CASRPDREHYEQYF.

The chain has TRBV19 and TRBJ2-3, with D uncertain. The CDR3 has 12 amino acids. CDR1 LNHDA and CDR2 SQIVND come from the germline V gene (reference sequence). The ends were cut back, 6 bases at V and 4 bases at J, with 8 bases in the middle. The CDR3 reads CASRGSADTQYF. CDR3 sequence (DNA): TGTGCCAGTAGGGGAAGCGCAGATACGCAGTATTTT.

This chain uses TRBV15 with TRBJ1-1; D gene uncertain. This CDR3 is built from 15 residues. Germline V gene sequence: CDR1 LNHNV, CDR2 YYDKDF (reference sequence). Trimming removed 0 bases at V and 0 bases at J, with 8 bases between. The CDR3 region is CATSRDRAMNTEAFF. CDR3 DNA: TGTGCCACCAGCAGAGATAGAGCAATGAACACTGAAGCTTTCTTT. The full variable domain, rest sourced from reference TRBV15 and TRBJ1-1, is DAMVIQNPRYQVTQFGKPVTLSCSQTLNHNVMYWYQQKSSQAPKLLFHYYDKDFNNEADTPDNFQSRRPNTSFCFLDIRSPGLGDTAMYLCATSRDRAMNTEAFFGQGTRLTVV.

V and J are TRBV15 and TRBJ2-1; D is perhaps TRBD1 (5 bases). The CDR3 loop spans 14 amino acids. Trimming left V 1 base short and J 8 bases short, with 12 bases between. Looked up from germline, CDR1 is LNHNV and CDR2 is YYDKDF (reference sequence). The CDR3 nucleotides are TGTGCCACCAGCAGAGTACAGGTTAAGTATGAGCAGTTCTTC. Translated, it gives CATSRVQVKYEQFF.

J is TRBJ1-2 and V is TRBV5-4; a possible D gene is TRBD1 (6 bases). V was shortened by 4 bases and J by 6 bases, with 19 bases between the two germline ends. Per germline, CDR1 SGHNT and CDR2 YYREEE (reference sequence). There are 15 residues in the CDR3. The CDR3 sequence: CASSTGQRNPDGYTF. CDR3 DNA: TGTGCCAGCAGCACAGGACAGCGCAACCCCGATGGCTACACCTTC.

The chain recombines TRBV11-3 with TRBJ2-2, with 7 bases identical to TRBD1. J gave up 5 bases and V 3 bases, and 9 bases lay outside the gene matches. The CDR3 spans 16 residues. Germline V gene lookup returns CDR1 SGHNT and CDR2 YENEEA. The CDR3: CASSLADRRGTGELFF. The CDR3 nucleotides are TGTGCCAGCAGCTTGGCGGACAGGAGAGGGACCGGGGAGCTGTTTTTT.

CDR3 sequence reads: CSARTGDTQYF. Written as DNA, the CDR3 is TGCAGTGCTAGGACAGGGGATACGCAGTATTTT. This chain uses TRBV20-1 with TRBJ2-3; 7 bases fit TRBD1. This CDR3 is built from 11 residues. Germline CDR1 is DFQATT and CDR2 is SNEGSKA (reference sequence). Trimming took 3 bases from V and 6 from J; bases not matched to a gene: 0.

This chain links TRBV10-3 with TRBJ1-3, with TRBD1 matching over 10 bases. Germline CDR1 ENHRY, CDR2 SYGVKD. Trimming at V came to 6 bases and at J to 0 bases, leaving 8 bases not matched to a gene. The CDR3 runs 17 residues. The CDR3 DNA sequence: TGTGCCATCAGCCCGACAGGGGGCCCAACCTCTGGAAACACCATATATTTT. Its translation: CAISPTGGPTSGNTIYF.

This sequence joins TRBV7-6 and TRBJ2-3, with no clear D. CDR1 is SGHVS, CDR2 FNYEAQ, per germline. V was clipped by 1 base and J by 2 bases, with 7 bases between them. CDR3 length equals 14 residues. The CDR3: CASSLGRFTDTQYF. The DNA of the CDR3 is TGTGCCAGCAGCTTAGGAAGGTTCACAGATACGCAGTATTTT.

V gene TRBV28 combines with J gene TRBJ2-7; perhaps TRBD1 as D (6 bases). The CDR3 length is 12 residues. The germline V gene encodes CDR1 MDHEN and CDR2 SYDVKM. The ends were cut back, 6 bases at V and 2 bases at J, with 8 bases in the middle. The CDR3 DNA sequence: TGTGCCAGCAGGGCAGGGGCCTACGAGCAGTACTTC. This sequence encodes CASRAGAYEQYF.

The CDR3 protein is CASGLEGHTEAFF. The CDR3 nucleotides read TGTGCTAGTGGTTTGGAGGGACACACTGAAGCTTTCTTT. The chain joins TRBV12-5 to TRBJ1-1; tentatively, D is TRBD1 (5 bases). The CDR3 loop spans 13 amino acids. V was cut by 1 base and J by 3 bases, with 6 bases left in between. The V gene's germline CDR1 is LGHNT and CDR2 FRNRAP.

The rearrangement uses TRBV30 and TRBJ2-1; the D is unclear. The CDR3 covers 17 residues. The V end lost 2 bases, the J end lost 0 bases, and 17 bases lay between the germline ends. Germline assignment: CDR1 GTSNPN and CDR2 SVGIG (reference sequence). The CDR3, as DNA: TGTGCCTGGAGTATAGTTAGGTACCTAAGCTCCTACAATGAGCAGTTCTTC. Translated: CAWSIVRYLSSYNEQFF.